The T cell receptor (beta chain) described here comes from a study of T cell changes during pregnancy in multiple sclerosis. The protocol was immunoSEQ multiplex PCR, while the TCRdb copy is restricted to in-frame clones and leaves out a portion. The sample yields roughly 40,000 clones, roughly nine tenths seen once. In germline, CDR1 is MNHEY, CDR2 SVGAGI. This CDR3 is 14 amino acids long. With regard to this clone: A junction end diverges from the germline sequence, so it may reflect a read error.

The sample in question was peripheral blood, obtained before pregnancy. This sequence joins TRBV6-5 and TRBJ1-1; D gene unclear. This clonotype originated in a female donor with multiple sclerosis, enrolled in a pregnancy study. CDR3 DNA sequence: TGTGCCAGCAGTTACTCATACAATAACAATGAAGCTTTCTTT. This encodes CASSYSYNNNEAFF.